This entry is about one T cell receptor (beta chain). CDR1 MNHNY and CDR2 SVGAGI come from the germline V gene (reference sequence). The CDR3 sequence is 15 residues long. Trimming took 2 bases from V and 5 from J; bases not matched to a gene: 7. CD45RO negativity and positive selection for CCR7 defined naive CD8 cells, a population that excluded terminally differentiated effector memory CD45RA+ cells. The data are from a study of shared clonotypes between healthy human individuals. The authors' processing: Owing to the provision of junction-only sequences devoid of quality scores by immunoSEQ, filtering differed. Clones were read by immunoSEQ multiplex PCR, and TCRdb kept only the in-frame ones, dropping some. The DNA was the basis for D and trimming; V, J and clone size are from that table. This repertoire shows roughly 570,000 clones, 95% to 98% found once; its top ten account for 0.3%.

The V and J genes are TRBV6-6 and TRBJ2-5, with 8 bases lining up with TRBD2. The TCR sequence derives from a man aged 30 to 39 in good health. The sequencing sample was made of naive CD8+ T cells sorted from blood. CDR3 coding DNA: TGTGCCAGCAGTTACATCCCGGGAGGGCGGGAGACCCAGTACTTC. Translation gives CASSYIPGGRETQYF.